This T cell receptor beta chain emerged from a study of tumor-infiltrating lymphocytes in primary liver carcinoma. Study in general: Surgical resection treated primary liver carcinoma in the patients. Study observations and caveats: The difference in top-250-clone fraction between tumors and blood was significant, favoring tumors (p = 0.039). Reduced overlap was seen in tumor-adjacent and tumor-blood pairs versus tumor region pairs.

This clonotype has at least ten counts. Its antigen is unidentified. Unmatched junction bases numbered 9, after V lost 7 bases and J lost 1 base. There are 15 residues in the CDR3. CDR1 and CDR2 (germline): SQVTM, ANQGSEA. Researchers generated TCR beta cDNA from roughly 510 ng of total RNA, relying on a constant-region primer. Slightly modified ARM-PCR, run as three nested multiplex PCR rounds, produced the TCR beta libraries. TRBV1-TRBV30 forward primers paired with a C-beta reverse primer were used in the first two PCR rounds, which ran approximately 10 cycles each. TCRdb ran MiXCR on the multiplex PCR reads and lists one entry per CDR3 protein. The table lists approximately 300,000 distinct CDR3 sequences, over 55% of them singletons. Unsorted whole blood yielded blood RNA, and germline DNA was extracted as well.

The TCR was taken from a man in his forties or fifties with primary liver carcinoma and hepatitis B virus infection. Sequencing was performed on peripheral blood. The V gene is TRBV29-1, the J gene TRBJ1-1, with TRBD1 matching 10 bases. CDR3 region: CSAVTGGSANTEAFF. CDR3 bases: TGCAGCGCCGTGACAGGGGGCTCGGCGAACACTGAAGCTTTCTTT.